These 14 T cell receptor beta chains share one sample of origin, sequenced in a study of T cell repertoires in cytomegalovirus infection. TCRdb re-analysed the reads in MiXCR, keeping a single row per CDR3 protein. The repertoire holds 75,000 to 100,000 distinct CDR3 sequences, with approximately 46% as singletons. These receptors' antigens are unknown. The sample consisted of CD8+ T cells from cultured PBMCs, taken from culture after CMV antigen stimulation. These TCRs come from a human donor in good health (CMV status not recorded). Some clones in this sample may be carry-over from other donors' samples.

This clonotype was detected only a few times. The rearrangement joins TRBV7-9 to TRBJ1-2; D is possibly TRBD1 (6 bases). V lost 0 bases and J 1 base, leaving 12 bases between the germline ends. Germline CDR1 and CDR2: SEHNR and FQNEAQ (reference sequence). This CDR3 spans 16 amino acids. Here the CDR3 reads CASSLARGTSNYGYTF. The CDR3 DNA is TGTGCCAGCAGCTTAGCGCGGGGGACAAGTAACTATGGCTACACCTTC.

This rearrangement joins TRBV27 to TRBJ2-4; D tentatively fits TRBD1 or TRBD2 (5 bases each). V was shortened by 3 bases and J by 2 bases, with 8 bases between the two germline ends. Germline V gene sequence: CDR1 MNHEY, CDR2 SMNVEV (reference sequence). The CDR3 length is 14 residues. CDR3 residues: CASSLRGSKNIQYF. As DNA, the CDR3 is TGTGCCAGCAGTTTGAGGGGTTCCAAAAACATTCAGTACTTC.

The chain has TRBV11-2 and TRBJ2-1; the D gene could be TRBD1 or TRBD2 (6 bases each). Trimming shortened V by 1 base and J by 1 base, and 11 bases separated the two germline ends. Germline CDR1 and CDR2: SGHAT and FQNNGV. The CDR3 is made up of 16 amino acids. CDR3 amino acids: CASSLAGGLSYNEQFF. CDR3 nucleotides: TGTGCCAGCAGCTTAGCCGGGGGCCTGTCCTACAATGAGCAGTTCTTC.

This rearrangement joins TRBV7-6 to TRBJ2-7, with D unclear. CDR1 is SGHVS, CDR2 FNYEAQ, per germline. Trimming shortened V by 6 bases and J by 0 bases, and 9 bases separated the two germline ends. The CDR3 sequence is 13 residues long. CDR3 sequence: CASRSRSSYEQYF. CDR3 DNA: TGTGCCAGCAGGAGTAGAAGCTCCTACGAGCAGTACTTC.

The chain links TRBV12-3 or TRBV12-4 to TRBJ2-5, with a tentative D call TRBD2 (7 bases). V was trimmed by 3 bases and J by 5 bases, leaving 19 bases between them. The CDR3 sequence is 16 residues long. CDR3 sequence reads: CASSFAPGGGGETQYF. The CDR3 DNA reads TGTGCCAGCAGTTTCGCCCCTGGCGGGGGCGGCGAGACCCAGTACTTC.

This chain joins TRBV7-9 and TRBJ1-2, with D maybe TRBD1 (5 bases). The V end was cut by 1 base, the J end by 3 bases, with 9 bases between. CDR1 and CDR2 from the germline V gene are SEHNR and FQNEAQ (reference sequence). This CDR3 is built from 14 residues. In DNA form, the CDR3 reads TGTGCCAGCAGCTTAGGGGGAGGGGACTATGGCTACACCTTC. Its protein product is CASSLGGGDYGYTF.

This clonotype was seen a few times. The chain uses TRBV7-9 and TRBJ2-5, with TRBD2 matching over 10 bases. This CDR3 is built from 15 residues. Looked up from germline, CDR1 is SEHNR and CDR2 is FQNEAQ (reference sequence). After removal of 5 bases from V and 2 bases from J, the junction contained 5 bases not matched to a gene. This CDR3 is CASSGGLAAQETQYF. CDR3 DNA sequence: TGTGCCAGCAGCGGCGGACTAGCGGCGCAAGAGACCCAGTACTTC.

J is TRBJ1-1 and V is TRBV7-6, with D uncertain. Between the trimmed V and J ends, which lost 1 base and 1 base, there was a span of 4 bases. Germline V CDR1 and CDR2: SGHVS, FNYEAQ. The CDR3 length is 13 residues. CDR3 bases: TGTGCCAGCAGCTTAGAAGGGAACACTGAAGCTTTCTTT. Protein product: CASSLEGNTEAFF.

This clonotype was detected a few times. The chain joins TRBV7-2 to TRBJ1-1; 7 bases match TRBD1. V shed 2 bases, J shed 1 base, and the junction held 1 base outside the gene matches. In germline, CDR1 is SGHTA, CDR2 FQGNSA. The CDR3 spans 14 residues. The CDR3 loop reads CASSLWTGNTEAFF. In nucleotides, the CDR3 is TGTGCCAGCAGCTTATGGACAGGGAACACTGAAGCTTTCTTT.

This clonotype was seen a few times. The chain links TRBV27 to TRBJ2-1, with D perhaps matching TRBD1 or TRBD2 (5 bases each). Trimming shortened V by 4 bases and J by 5 bases, and 15 bases separated the two germline ends. From germline, CDR1 is MNHEY and CDR2 SMNVEV (reference sequence). The CDR3 length is 15 residues. DNA for the CDR3: TGTGCCAGCAGTTCCGAGGGGTCGAACGACAATGAGCAGTTCTTC. This translates into CASSSEGSNDNEQFF.

This clonotype was seen a few times. The chain uses TRBV12-3 or TRBV12-4 and TRBJ2-7; no definite D call. Trimming took 7 bases from V and 7 from J, leaving 14 bases between them. The CDR3 sequence is 12 residues long. The CDR3 sequence: CASTPSVREQYF. The CDR3 DNA is TGTGCCAGCACTCCATCGGTACGTGAGCAGTACTTC.

J is TRBJ2-3 and V is TRBV5-4; no definite D call. Trimming stripped 2 bases from V and 2 bases from J, with 15 bases between. Germline V gene lookup returns CDR1 SGHNT and CDR2 YYREEE (reference sequence). This CDR3 region has 16 residues. CDR3 in DNA: TGTGCCAGCAGCTTTTTTCCCGTCGAGGTCACAGATACGCAGTATTTT. It translates to CASSFFPVEVTDTQYF. Looking up the rest from reference TRBV5-4 and TRBJ2-3 gives the full variable domain: ETGVTQSPTHLIKTRGQQVTLRCSSQSGHNTVSWYQQALGQGPQFIFQYYREEENGRGNFPPRFSGLQFPNYSSELNVNALELDDSALYLCASSFFPVEVTDTQYFGPGTRLTVL.

The rearrangement uses TRBV5-1 and TRBJ2-3; a weak D match, TRBD2 (5 bases). CDR1 is SGHRS, CDR2 YFSETQ, per germline. The CDR3 has 16 amino acids. The V end was cut by 2 bases, the J end by 0 bases, with 13 bases between. The chain's CDR3 is CASSFKSGTSTDTQYF. In DNA, the CDR3 is TGCGCCAGCAGCTTTAAAAGCGGCACTAGCACAGATACGCAGTATTTT.

This chain uses TRBV25-1 with TRBJ1-3, with D tentatively TRBD1 (6 bases). Trimming took off 6 bases at V and 0 bases at J, with 9 bases between the two ends. CDR1 and CDR2 from the germline V gene are MGHDK and SYGVNS. CDR3 length equals 14 residues. CDR3 protein: CASSETGSGNTIYF. CDR3 coding DNA: TGTGCCAGCAGCGAGACAGGCTCTGGAAACACCATATATTTT.